Sequencing of this TCR beta chain was carried out in a study of PD-L1 blockade in urothelial cancer. Study-level information: Atezolizumab at 1,200 mg intravenously every 3 weeks was started by patients around 2014. Broader study findings: Clones that were tumor-associated expanded more in the blood of durable-benefit patients at 3 weeks.

With respect to this clone: As yet, its antigen is unknown.

TCRdb's copy holds only in-frame clones and misses some; the assay was immunoSEQ multiplex PCR. The data show tens of thousands of clones, under 90% seen once. In germline, CDR1 is SGHTS, CDR2 YDEGEE. Trimming left V 4 bases short and J 6 bases short, with 17 bases between. This CDR3 comprises 15 residues. Time point denoted: pretreatment peripheral blood. The cohort comprised individuals with locally advanced or metastatic urothelial carcinoma. Sample numbers ranged from 1 to 8 per patient, encompassing pretreatment and on-treatment collections. V usage is TRBV5-8 and J usage is TRBJ1-5; D is possibly TRBD1 (5 bases). The origin of this receptor is a man aged 60-69 years with urothelial cancer. This sample comprised PBMCs, obtained around atezolizumab (anti-PD-L1) treatment. CDR3 DNA sequence: TGTGCCAGCAGCCTCCGAGGAGGGGCGGGTCAGCCCCAGCATTTT. Translating gives CASSLRGGAGQPQHF.